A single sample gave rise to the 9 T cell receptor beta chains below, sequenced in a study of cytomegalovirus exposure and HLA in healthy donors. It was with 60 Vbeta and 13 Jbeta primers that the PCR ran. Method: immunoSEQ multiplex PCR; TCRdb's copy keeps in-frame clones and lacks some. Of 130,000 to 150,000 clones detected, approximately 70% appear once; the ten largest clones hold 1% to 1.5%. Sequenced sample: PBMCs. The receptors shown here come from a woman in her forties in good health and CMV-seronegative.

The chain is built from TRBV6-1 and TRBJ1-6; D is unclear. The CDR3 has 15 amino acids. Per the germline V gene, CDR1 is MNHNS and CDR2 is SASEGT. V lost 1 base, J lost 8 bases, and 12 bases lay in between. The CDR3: CASSEGIPTDSPLHF. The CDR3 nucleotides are TGTGCCAGCAGTGAAGGGATACCCACAGATTCACCCCTCCACTTT.

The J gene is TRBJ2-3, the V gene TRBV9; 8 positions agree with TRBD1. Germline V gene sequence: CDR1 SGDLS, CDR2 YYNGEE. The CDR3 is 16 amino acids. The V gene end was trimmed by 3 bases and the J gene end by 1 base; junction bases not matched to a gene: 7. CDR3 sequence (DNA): TGTGCCAGCAGCGATAATCAGGGGGCAGGCACAGATACGCAGTATTTT. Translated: CASSDNQGAGTDTQYF.

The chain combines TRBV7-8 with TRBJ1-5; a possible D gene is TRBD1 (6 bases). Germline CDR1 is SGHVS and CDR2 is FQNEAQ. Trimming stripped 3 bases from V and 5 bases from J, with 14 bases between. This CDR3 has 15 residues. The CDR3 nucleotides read TGTGCCAGCAGCTTCGCGGCGGGGGGCGATCAGCCCCAGCATTTT. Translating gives CASSFAAGGDQPQHF.

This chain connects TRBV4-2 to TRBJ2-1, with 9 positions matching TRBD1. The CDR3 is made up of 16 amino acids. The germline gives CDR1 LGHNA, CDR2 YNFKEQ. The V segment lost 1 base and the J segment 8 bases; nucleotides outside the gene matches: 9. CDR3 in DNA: TGTGCCAGCAGCCAAGGACCGGGACAGGGTTTCCATGAGCAGTTCTTC. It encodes CASSQGPGQGFHEQFF.

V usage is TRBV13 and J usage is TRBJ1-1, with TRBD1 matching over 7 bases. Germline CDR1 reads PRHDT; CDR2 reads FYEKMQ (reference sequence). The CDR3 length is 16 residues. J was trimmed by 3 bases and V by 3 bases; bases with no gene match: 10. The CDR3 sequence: CASSFLSGTADTEAFF. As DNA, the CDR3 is TGTGCCAGCAGCTTCCTTTCCGGGACAGCGGACACTGAAGCTTTCTTT.

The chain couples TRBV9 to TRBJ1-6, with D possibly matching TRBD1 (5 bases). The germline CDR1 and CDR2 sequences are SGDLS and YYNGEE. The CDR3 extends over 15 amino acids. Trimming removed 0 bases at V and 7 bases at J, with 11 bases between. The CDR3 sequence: CASSVGTGGNSPLHF. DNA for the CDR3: TGTGCCAGCAGCGTAGGAACAGGCGGAAATTCACCCCTCCACTTT.

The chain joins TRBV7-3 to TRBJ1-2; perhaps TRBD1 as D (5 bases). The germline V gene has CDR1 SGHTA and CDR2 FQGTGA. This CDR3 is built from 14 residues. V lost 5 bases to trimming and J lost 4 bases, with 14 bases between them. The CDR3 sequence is CASSPGGGAYGYTF. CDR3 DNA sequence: TGTGCCAGCAGCCCTGGAGGAGGGGCCTATGGCTACACCTTC.

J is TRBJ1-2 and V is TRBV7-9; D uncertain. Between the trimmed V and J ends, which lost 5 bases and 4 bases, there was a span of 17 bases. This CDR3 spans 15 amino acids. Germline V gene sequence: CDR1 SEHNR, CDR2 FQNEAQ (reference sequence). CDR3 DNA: TGTGCCAGCAGCGATAGCGGCGGCAGTCCCTATGGCTACACCTTC. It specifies CASSDSGGSPYGYTF.

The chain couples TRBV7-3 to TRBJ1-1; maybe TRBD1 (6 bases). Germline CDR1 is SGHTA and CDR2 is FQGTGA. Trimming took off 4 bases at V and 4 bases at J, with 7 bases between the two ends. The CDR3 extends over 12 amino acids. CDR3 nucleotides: TGTGCCAGCAGCTCAGGGGTCACTGAAGCTTTCTTT. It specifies CASSSGVTEAFF. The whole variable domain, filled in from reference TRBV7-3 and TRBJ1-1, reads GAGVSQTPSNKVTEKGKYVELRCDPISGHTALYWYRQSLGQGPEFLIYFQGTGAADDSGLPNDRFFAVRPEGSVSTLKIQRTERGDSAVYLCASSSGVTEAFFGQGTRLTVV.